Listed here is a single T cell receptor beta chain. Its target is not known. Alongside a J-beta primer mix, a sample-barcoded 5' primer served in a second PCR lasting 7 to 11 cycles. TCRdb re-called the 5' RACE reads with MiXCR, one entry per CDR3 protein. The sample shows about 1,400,000 distinct CDR3 sequences, approximately 59% of them seen only once. The V and J ends lost 1 base and 4 bases, in that order; junction bases with no gene match: 9. The CDR3 spans 18 residues. Germline V gene data show CDR1 as SGHTA and CDR2 as FQGNSA. The sample belongs to a study of blood T cells in healthy people across ages. Findings and limits, study-wide: Among long-lived donors, naive CD4+ cells were more numerous and diversity higher than in aged donors. Bulk PBMC profiling left naive and antigen-experienced comparisons inconclusive.

The sequenced material came from blood. The chain recombines TRBV7-2 with TRBJ2-3; 12 bases are a match to TRBD2. The sequence came from a man between 18 and 29 years old in good health. The CDR3 spells CASSLVPSSGRVSDTQYF. Written as DNA, the CDR3 is TGTGCCAGCAGCTTAGTCCCCTCTAGCGGGAGGGTATCAGATACGCAGTATTTT. The entire variable domain, with the rest obtained from reference TRBV7-2 and TRBJ2-3, is as follows: GAGVSQSPSNKVTEKGKDVELRCDPISGHTALYWYRQSLGQGLEFLIYFQGNSAPDKSGLPSDRFSAERTGGSVSTLTIQRTQQEDSAVYLCASSLVPSSGRVSDTQYFGPGTRLTVL.